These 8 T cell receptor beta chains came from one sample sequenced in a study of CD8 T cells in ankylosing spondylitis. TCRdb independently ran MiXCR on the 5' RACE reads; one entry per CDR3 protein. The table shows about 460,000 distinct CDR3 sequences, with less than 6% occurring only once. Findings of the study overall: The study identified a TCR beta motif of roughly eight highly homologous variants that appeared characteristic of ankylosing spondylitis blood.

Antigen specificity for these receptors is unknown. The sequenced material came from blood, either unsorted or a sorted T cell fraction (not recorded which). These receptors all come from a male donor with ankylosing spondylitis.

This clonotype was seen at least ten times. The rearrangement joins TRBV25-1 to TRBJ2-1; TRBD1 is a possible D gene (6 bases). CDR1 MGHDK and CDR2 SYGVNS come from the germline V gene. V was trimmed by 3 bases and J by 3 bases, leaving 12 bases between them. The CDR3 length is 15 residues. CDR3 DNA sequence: TGTGCCAGCAGTGATAGACAGGCACACTACAATGAGCAGTTCTTC. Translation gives CASSDRQAHYNEQFF.

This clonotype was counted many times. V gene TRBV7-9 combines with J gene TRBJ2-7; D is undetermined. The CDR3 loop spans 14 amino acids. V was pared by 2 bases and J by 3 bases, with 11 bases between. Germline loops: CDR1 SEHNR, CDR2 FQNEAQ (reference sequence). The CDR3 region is CASSLRPDDYEQYF. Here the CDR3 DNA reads TGTGCCAGCAGCTTACGACCGGACGACTACGAGCAGTACTTC.

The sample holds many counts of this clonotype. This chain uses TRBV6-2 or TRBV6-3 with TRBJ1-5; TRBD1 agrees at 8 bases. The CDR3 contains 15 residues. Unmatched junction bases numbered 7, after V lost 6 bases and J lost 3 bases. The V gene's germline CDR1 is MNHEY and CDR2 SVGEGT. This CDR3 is CASRRTGTDNQPQHF. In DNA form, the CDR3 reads TGTGCCAGCAGACGGACAGGGACGGACAATCAGCCCCAGCATTTT.

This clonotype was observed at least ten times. CDR3 sequence: CASSPRRTGLTGELFF. In DNA, the CDR3 is TGTGCCAGCAGCCCACGCCGGACAGGGCTCACCGGGGAGCTGTTTTTT. V and J are TRBV7-2 and TRBJ2-2; 8 bases match TRBD1. Germline CDR1 reads SGHTA; CDR2 reads FQGNSA. V dropped 5 bases and J dropped 4; count of bases not matched to a gene: 9. This CDR3 spans 16 amino acids.

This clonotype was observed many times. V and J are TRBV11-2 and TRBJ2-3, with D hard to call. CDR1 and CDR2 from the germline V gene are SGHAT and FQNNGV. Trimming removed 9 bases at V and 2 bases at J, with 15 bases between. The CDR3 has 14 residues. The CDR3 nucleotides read TGTGCCAGTGCCCGCTGGTACCCCACAGATACGCAGTATTTT. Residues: CASARWYPTDTQYF.

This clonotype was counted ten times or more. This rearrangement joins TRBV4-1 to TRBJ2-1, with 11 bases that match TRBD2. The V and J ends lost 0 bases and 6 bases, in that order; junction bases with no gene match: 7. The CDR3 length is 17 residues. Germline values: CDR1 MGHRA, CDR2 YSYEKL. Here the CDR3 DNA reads TGCGCCAGCAGCCAAGATATGAATCTAGCGGGAGGCAATGAGCAGTTCTTC. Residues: CASSQDMNLAGGNEQFF.

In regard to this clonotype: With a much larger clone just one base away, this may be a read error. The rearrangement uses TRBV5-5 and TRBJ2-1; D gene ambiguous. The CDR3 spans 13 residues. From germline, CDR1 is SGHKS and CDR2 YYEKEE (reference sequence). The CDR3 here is CASSSDLYNVQFF. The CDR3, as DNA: TGTGCCAGCAGCTCGGACCTTTACAATGTGCAGTTCTTC.

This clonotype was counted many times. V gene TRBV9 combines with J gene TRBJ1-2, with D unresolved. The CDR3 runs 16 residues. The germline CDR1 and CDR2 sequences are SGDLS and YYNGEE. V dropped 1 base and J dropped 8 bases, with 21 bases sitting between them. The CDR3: CASSVFALGVSIGYTF. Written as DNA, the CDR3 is TGTGCCAGCAGCGTATTCGCCCTTGGAGTTTCTATAGGCTACACCTTC. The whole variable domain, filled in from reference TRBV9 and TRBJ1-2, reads DSGVTQTPKHLITATGQRVTLRCSPRSGDLSVYWYQQSLDQGLQFLIQYYNGEERAKGNILERFSAQQFPDLHSELNLSSLELGDSALYFCASSVFALGVSIGYTFGSGTRLTVV.